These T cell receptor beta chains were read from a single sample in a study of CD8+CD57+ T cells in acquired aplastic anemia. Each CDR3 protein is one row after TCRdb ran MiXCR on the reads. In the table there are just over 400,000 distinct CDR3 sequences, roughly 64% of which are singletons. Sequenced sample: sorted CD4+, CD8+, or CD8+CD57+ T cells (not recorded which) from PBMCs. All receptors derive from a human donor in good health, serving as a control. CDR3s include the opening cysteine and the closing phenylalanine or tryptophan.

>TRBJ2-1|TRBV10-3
CAISEWSNEQFF
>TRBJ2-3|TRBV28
CASRAPREGSTDTQYF
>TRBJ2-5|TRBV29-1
CSTGPLSGAQYF
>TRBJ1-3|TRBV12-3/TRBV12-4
CASSLVKNTIYF
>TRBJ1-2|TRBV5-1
CASSAEQTDKGYTF
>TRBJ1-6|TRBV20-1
CSARRLADSPLHF
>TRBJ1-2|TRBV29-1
CSVTVSNYGYTF
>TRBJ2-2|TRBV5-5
CASSFGGSNTGELFF
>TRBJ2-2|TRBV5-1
CASSEWGQETGELFF
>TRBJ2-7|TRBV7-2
CASSLDGVGEHF
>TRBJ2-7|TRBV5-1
CASSFQGNTDEEQYF
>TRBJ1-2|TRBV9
CASSVDLISGNNTF
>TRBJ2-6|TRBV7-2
CASRQGQENTEAFVLTF
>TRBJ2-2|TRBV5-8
CASSSVWDRGIRNTGELFF
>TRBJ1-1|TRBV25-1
CASSEYREAFF
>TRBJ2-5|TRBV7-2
CASSPTSAPFTQYF
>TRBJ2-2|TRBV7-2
CASSSIPNTGEMFF
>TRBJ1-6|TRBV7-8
CASTVTTANQPQHF
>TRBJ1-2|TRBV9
CASSAQVARGYTF
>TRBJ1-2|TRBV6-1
CASSPQYGYTF
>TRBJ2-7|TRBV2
CASSGVQAQPGEQYF
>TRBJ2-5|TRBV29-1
CSVVLRETQYF
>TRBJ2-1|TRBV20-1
CSAREDEQLF
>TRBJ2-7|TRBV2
CAGKTSGGYEQYF
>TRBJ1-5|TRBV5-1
CASSPAGDANQPQHF
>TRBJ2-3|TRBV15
CATSTRDTDTQYF
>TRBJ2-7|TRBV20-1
CSVKIGAYEQYF
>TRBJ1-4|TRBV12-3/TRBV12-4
CASTVRAGEKLFF
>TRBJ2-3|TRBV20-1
CSARERGGVTDTQYF